This record looks at one T cell receptor beta chain sequence and its context. This clonotype was found a few times. The clone's antigen remains unknown. Base qualities are not recorded, but no much larger clone differs from it by a single base. This specimen belongs to a study of post-analysis software for immune sequencing data (dated by TCRdb to the mid-2010s). A note on the overall study: Disease courses on record covered relapsing-remitting, secondary progressive and progressive-relapsing multiple sclerosis, though some patients had no subtype annotation. A subset of samples was prepared in parallel using single-end sample barcoding, then pooled and co-amplified after Illumina adapter ligation. The patient repertoires were set against ten to eleven previously published healthy control repertoires from donors whose ages ranged from roughly 6 to 27 years. What the authors observed across the whole study: The control group was slightly older than the multiple sclerosis patient group. Normalized Chao1 diversity was significantly lower in multiple sclerosis patients than controls, suggesting substantial peripheral T-cell clonal expansion. Strong co-clustering of samples prepared in the same batch was shown by direct clustering with F measure, prompting a batch-effect correction.

Preparation of the library involved PCR. Sequencing was performed on an Illumina HiSeq 2500. Unique molecular identifiers were incorporated into TCR beta cDNA libraries to reduce PCR and sequencing biases. Every 1 to 10 million input T cells yielded some 500,000 cDNA molecules, meaning each molecule approximated one T cell. The patient libraries were prepared and sequenced with the same protocol used for the earlier healthy control dataset. Samples belonging to the same batch were prepared together, multiplexed and sequenced on a shared HiSeq lane. The study's processing was this. Raw barcoded reads were processed with MIGEC, discarding single-read molecular identifier groups before consensus assembly and CDR3 extraction. VDJtools was used for post-analysis of the clonotype tables, and diversity was normalized by down-sampling every dataset to the size of the smallest sample. To correct batch-related cross-sample contamination, repertoire overlap clustering matched CDR3 amino acid sequences but not nucleotide sequences. Through fastp at Q25 and MiXCR, TCRdb rebuilt clones from the public reads, retaining in-frame beta chains. Each CDR3 protein appears once, grouped with its most common genes and DNA. The V and J calls and clone size are TCRdb's, not the authors'. The sample table shows fewer than 550,000 distinct CDR3 sequences, and 34% are seen once. Of the sample, roughly 6% is held by the ten largest clones.

To demonstrate the VDJtools post-analysis software, the study profiled TCR beta repertoires from the peripheral blood of under 15 young patients with multiple sclerosis. The multiple sclerosis patients were children and adolescents ranging in age from about 6 to 17 years. Specimen: blood. The clonotype comes from a girl under 18 with multiple sclerosis.

In nucleotide form, the sequence is TGTGCCACCAGTGAGGTAGCGGGGGGGTGGAATGAGCAGTTCTTC. Translated, it gives CATSEVAGGWNEQFF. The receptor chain draws on TRBV24-1 and TRBJ2-1; 11 bases in between match TRBD2. The CDR1 and CDR2 encoded by the germline V gene are KGHDR and SFDVKD. The CDR3 measures 15 amino acids from cysteine to phenylalanine. The entry retains the CDR3 DNA only, 45 bases that are in frame from base 1. V is cut back by 4 bases and J by 7 bases, with 5 bases in the junction unmatched.